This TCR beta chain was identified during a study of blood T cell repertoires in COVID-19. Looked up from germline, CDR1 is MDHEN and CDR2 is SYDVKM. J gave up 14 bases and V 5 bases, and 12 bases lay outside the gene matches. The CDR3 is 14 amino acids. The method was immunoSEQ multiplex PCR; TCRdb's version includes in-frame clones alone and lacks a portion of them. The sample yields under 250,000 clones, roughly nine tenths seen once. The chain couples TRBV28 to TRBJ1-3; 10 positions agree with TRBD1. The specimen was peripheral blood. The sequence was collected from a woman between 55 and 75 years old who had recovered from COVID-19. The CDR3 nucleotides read TGTGCCAGCAGTATCCCGACAGGGGGCGGATCCGTATATTTT. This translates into CASSIPTGGGSVYF.